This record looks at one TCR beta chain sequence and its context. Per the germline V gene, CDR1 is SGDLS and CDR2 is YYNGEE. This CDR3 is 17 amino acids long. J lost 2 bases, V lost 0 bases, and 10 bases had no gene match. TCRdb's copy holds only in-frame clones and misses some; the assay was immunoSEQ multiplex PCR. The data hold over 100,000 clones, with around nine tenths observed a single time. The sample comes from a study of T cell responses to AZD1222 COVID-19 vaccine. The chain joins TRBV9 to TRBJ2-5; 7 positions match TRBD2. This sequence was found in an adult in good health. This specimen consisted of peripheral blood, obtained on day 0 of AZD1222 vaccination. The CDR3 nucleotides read TGTGCCAGCAGCGTAGCCCCCAAAAGCGGGGTGCAAGAGACCCAGTACTTC. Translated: CASSVAPKSGVQETQYF.